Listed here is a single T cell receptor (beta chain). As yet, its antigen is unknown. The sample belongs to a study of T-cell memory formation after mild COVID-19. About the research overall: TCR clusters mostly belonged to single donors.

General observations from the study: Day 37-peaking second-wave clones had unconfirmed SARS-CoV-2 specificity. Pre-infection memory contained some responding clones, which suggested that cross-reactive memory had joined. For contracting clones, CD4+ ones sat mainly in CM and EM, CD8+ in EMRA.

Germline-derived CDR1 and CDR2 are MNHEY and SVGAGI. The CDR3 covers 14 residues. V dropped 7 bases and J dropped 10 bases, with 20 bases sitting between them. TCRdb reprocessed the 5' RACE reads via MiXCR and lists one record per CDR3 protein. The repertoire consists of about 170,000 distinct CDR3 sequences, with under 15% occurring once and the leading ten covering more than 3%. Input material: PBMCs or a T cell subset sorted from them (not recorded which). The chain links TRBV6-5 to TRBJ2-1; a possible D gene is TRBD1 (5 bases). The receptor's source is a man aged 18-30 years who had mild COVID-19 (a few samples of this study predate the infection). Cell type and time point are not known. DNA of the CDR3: TGTGCCAGCAAAAAGTTGGCAGGGTGGGTAGAGCAGTTCTTC. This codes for CASKKLAGWVEQFF.